In this sample, the clone carrying this TCR beta chain turned up a few times. Its antigen is not identified. This sample is drawn from a study of spatial heterogeneity in lung cancer. Study-wide background: Alpha-chain sequences were detected in numbers that were consistently lower than beta-chain sequences. Findings of the study overall: Compared with follow-up, resection was when ubiquitous expanded tumor TCRs appeared in blood more.

Every TCR cDNA molecule bore a unique molecular identifier. MiXCR, applied by TCRdb to the 5' RACE reads, yields one record per CDR3 protein. The sample shows tens of thousands of distinct CDR3 sequences, about 13% of them seen only once. Time point indicated: sample taken at primary tumor resection. From tumor, nontumor lung or frozen PBMC, whole RNA was taken unsorted for sequencing. The trim removed 2 bases at V and 5 bases at J, leaving 7 bases unmatched. This CDR3 contains 14 residues. Germline loops: CDR1 SGHRS, CDR2 YFSETQ. The receptor comes from a male donor with early-stage non-small cell lung cancer. The chain is built from TRBV5-1 and TRBJ2-7; TRBD1 aligns across 7 bases. Material: PBMCs, obtained at surgery. The CDR3 here is CASSLQGYVHEQYF. In nucleotides, the CDR3 is TGCGCCAGCAGCTTACAGGGGTATGTCCACGAGCAGTACTTC.